This T cell receptor (beta chain) was observed in a study of T cell responses to AZD1222 COVID-19 vaccine. This clone was seen a handful of times. Its antigen is not known. With 6 bases clipped from V and 0 bases from J, the junction kept 31 bases outside the gene matches. The CDR3 has 23 amino acids. Germline V gene lookup returns CDR1 MNHNY and CDR2 SVGAGI (reference sequence). Findings of the study overall: Spike-wide vaccine-associated CD4 TCRs dominated at 160-218 and 743-854. Nearly half of spike-specific TCRs reportedly go after variant regions that carry no mutations. The breadth and depth of Spike-specific TCRs increased once two AZD1222 doses had been given.

Method: immunoSEQ multiplex PCR; TCRdb's copy keeps in-frame clones and lacks some. The sample lists over 110,000 clones, 80% to 90% occurring once. This TCR came from an adult in good health. The sequenced sample was peripheral blood, obtained on day 0 of AZD1222 vaccination. The gene calls are TRBV6-6 and TRBJ2-7; 8 nucleotides match TRBD2. CDR3 DNA: TGTGCCAGCAGCTCTTCCCACAGGGAGTCGGGGTCGAATAGCGGGATGAACTCCTACGAGCAGTACTTC. Its translation: CASSSSHRESGSNSGMNSYEQYF.